In this sample, the clone carrying this TCR beta chain turned up many times. What it binds is unknown. This sample is drawn from a study of neurological immune-mediated disorders. Where libraries were unsorted, they were derived from 2 million PBMCs stored at -80 degrees C. Findings and caveats of the study: The study found no CDR3 amino acid sequences shared by expanded clones across subjects, suggesting private repertoires in all groups. HTLV-1-associated myelopathy led in TCR clonal expansion, while multiple sclerosis ranked lowest, below healthy controls.

TCRdb analysed the 5' RACE reads with MiXCR anew, one entry per CDR3 protein. Of under 40,000 distinct CDR3 sequences detected, approximately 4.5% appear once; the ten largest clones hold around 23%. Source material: PBMCs. This receptor was taken from a man aged 18 to 35 in good health.

The CDR3: CASSYSSGTVYEAFF. The DNA of the CDR3 is TGTGCCAGCAGTTACTCTAGCGGGACAGTCTACGAAGCTTTCTTT. The chain links TRBV6-6 to TRBJ1-1; 7 nucleotides agree with TRBD1. Trimming at V came to 0 bases and at J to 8 bases, leaving 9 bases not matched to a gene. Germline V gene data show CDR1 as MNHNY and CDR2 as SVGAGI (reference sequence). The CDR3 spans 15 residues.